This T cell receptor (beta chain) emerged from a study of regulatory T cells in long-lasting Graves disease. About the research overall: For under 3 months, newly diagnosed Graves' patients had been taking antithyroid drugs. The study, taken as a whole, reports: Persistent Graves' cases showed lower TCR diversity than newly diagnosed cases. Favored gene segments in persistent disease were TRBV28, TRBJ1-2 and TRBJ2-5.

To make TCR beta libraries, researchers used iRepertoire HTBI primers and Arm-PCR of CDR3 regions. TCRdb reprocessed the multiplex PCR reads with MiXCR, giving one entry per CDR3 protein. The sample shows approximately 440,000 distinct CDR3 sequences, roughly 15% of them seen only once. The time point is: newly diagnosed GD, antithyroid drugs for less than 3 months. PBMC-derived RNA was used for the TCR library. Of note for this clonotype: Antigen: not known.

CDR3 size: 15 residues. Germline V lookup: CDR1 MNHEY, CDR2 SVGAGI. J lost 6 bases, V lost 2 bases, and 7 bases had no gene match. The sample also formed part of further work on T cells in Graves' hyperthyroidism and ophthalmopathy. This second study says: An initial round of RT-PCR targeting the TCR CDR3 relied on the HTBI primer set.

The rearrangement links TRBV6-5 to TRBJ1-1, with 9 positions matching TRBD1. The material was peripheral blood mononuclear cells (PBMCs), obtained at new diagnosis, from a patient treated with antithyroid drugs. This receptor was identified in a man aged 40-55 years with Graves disease. CDR3 amino acids: CASSYKAQGASEAFF. In DNA, the CDR3 is TGTGCCAGCAGTTACAAGGCACAGGGGGCTTCTGAAGCTTTCTTT.